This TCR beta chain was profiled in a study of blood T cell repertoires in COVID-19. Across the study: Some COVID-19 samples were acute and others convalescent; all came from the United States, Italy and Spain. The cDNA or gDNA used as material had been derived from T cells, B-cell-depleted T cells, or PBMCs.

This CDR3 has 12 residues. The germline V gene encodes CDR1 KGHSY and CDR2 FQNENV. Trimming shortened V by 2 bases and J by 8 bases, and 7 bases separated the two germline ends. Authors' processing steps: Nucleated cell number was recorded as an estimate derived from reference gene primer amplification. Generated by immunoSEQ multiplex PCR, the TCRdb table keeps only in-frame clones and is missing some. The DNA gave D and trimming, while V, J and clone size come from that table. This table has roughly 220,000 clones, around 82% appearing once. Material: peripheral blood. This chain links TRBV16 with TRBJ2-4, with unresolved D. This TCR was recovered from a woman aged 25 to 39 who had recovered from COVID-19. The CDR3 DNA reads TGTGCCAGCAGCCAACTTGTTGACATTCAGTACTTC. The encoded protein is CASSQLVDIQYF.